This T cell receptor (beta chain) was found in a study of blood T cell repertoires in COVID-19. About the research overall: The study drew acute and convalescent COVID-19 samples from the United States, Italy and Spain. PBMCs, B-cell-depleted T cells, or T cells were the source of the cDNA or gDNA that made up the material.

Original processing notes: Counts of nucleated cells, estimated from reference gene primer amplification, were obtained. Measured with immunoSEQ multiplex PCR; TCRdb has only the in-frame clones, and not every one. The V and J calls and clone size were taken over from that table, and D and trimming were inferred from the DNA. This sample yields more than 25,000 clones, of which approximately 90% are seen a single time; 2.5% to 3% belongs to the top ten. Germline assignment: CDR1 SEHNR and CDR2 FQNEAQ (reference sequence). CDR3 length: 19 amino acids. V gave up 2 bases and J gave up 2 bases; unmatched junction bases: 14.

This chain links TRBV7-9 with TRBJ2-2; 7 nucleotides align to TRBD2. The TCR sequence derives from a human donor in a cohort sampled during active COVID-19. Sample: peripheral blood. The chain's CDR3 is CASSLSLASGTPNTGELFF. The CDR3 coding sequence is TGTGCCAGCAGCTTATCACTGGCTAGCGGAACACCAAACACCGGGGAGCTGTTTTTT.